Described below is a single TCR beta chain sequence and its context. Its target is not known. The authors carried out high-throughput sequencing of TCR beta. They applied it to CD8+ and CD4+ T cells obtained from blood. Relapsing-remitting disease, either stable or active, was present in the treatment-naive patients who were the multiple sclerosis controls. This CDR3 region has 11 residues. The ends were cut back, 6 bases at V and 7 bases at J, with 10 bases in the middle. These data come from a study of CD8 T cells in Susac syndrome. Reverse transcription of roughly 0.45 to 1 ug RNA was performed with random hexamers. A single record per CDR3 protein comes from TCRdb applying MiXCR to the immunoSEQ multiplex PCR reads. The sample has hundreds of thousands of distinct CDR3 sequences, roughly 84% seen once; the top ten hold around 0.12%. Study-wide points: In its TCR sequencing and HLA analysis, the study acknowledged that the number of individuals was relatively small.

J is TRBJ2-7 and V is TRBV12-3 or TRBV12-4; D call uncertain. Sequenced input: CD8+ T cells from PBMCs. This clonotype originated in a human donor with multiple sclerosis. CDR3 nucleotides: TGTGCCAGCAGCCACGCTTCGGAGCAGTACTTC. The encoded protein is CASSHASEQYF.